This T cell receptor (beta chain) was captured in a study of shared clonotypes between healthy human individuals. Study-level points and caveats: The sampled material consisted only of blood, and tissue repertoires are likely to differ.

In regard to this clone: Antigen specificity is unknown.

Measured with immunoSEQ multiplex PCR; TCRdb has only the in-frame clones, and not every one. The data hold 2 million to 2.5 million clones, with 85% to 95% observed a single time. V lost 8 bases to trimming and J lost 2 bases; unmatched junction nucleotides: 7. From germline, CDR1 is LNHDA and CDR2 SQIVND (reference sequence). The length of the CDR3 is 15 residues. This sequence was found in a young man in good health. Some clones in this sample may be carry-over from other donors' samples. Sequencing input: naive CD4+ T cells from PBMCs. Described subset: CD45RA+ positively selected. This sequence joins TRBV19 and TRBJ2-3; 10 nucleotides match TRBD1. In DNA, the CDR3 is TGTGCCAGTGGACAGGGGGTTACTCCCACAGATACGCAGTATTTT. Translating it yields CASGQGVTPTDTQYF.